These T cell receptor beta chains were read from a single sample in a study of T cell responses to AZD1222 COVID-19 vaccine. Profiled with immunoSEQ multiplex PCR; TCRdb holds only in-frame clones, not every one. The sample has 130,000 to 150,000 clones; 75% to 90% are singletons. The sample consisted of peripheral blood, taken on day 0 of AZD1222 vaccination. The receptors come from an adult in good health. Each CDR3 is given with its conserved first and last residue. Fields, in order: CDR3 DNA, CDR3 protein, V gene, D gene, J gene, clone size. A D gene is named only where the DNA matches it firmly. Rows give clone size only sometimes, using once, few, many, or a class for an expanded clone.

DNA: TGTGCCAGCACATTGGCAGGGAACTCGAAGCCCCAGCATTTT
CDR3: CASTLAGNSKPQHF
V: TRBV28
D: .
J: TRBJ1-5
size: .

DNA: TGTGCCAGCAGTGAAGCGGAGCAGTTACGAGTTTATAGCAATCAGCCCCAGCATTTT
CDR3: CASSEAEQLRVYSNQPQHF
V: TRBV2
D: .
J: TRBJ1-5
size: .

DNA: TGTGCCAGCGCCACCGGGGCGGGGGCCAACGTCCTGACTTTC
CDR3: CASATGAGANVLTF
V: TRBV27
D: .
J: TRBJ2-6
size: .

DNA: TGTGCCAGCAGCTTTCGAGGCAGGGGTTATAGCAATCAGCCCCAGCATTTT
CDR3: CASSFRGRGYSNQPQHF
V: TRBV5-6
D: .
J: TRBJ1-5
size: .

DNA: TGTGCCACCAGTGATCCACGCGTGCCCCTCCACTTT
CDR3: CATSDPRVPLHF
V: TRBV24-1
D: .
J: TRBJ1-6
size: .

DNA: TGCGCCAGCAGCTTCGGGAACTCCTACGAGCAGTACTTC
CDR3: CASSFGNSYEQYF
V: TRBV5-1
D: .
J: TRBJ2-7
size: .

DNA: TGTGCCAGCAGTGAAGTCTGGGGCGGAAACACCATATATTTT
CDR3: CASSEVWGGNTIYF
V: TRBV2
D: .
J: TRBJ1-3
size: .

DNA: TGTGCCATCAGTGAGAAAATGGGAGGATCCTACGAGCAGTACTTC
CDR3: CAISEKMGGSYEQYF
V: TRBV10-3
D: .
J: TRBJ2-7
size: .

DNA: TGTGCCAGCAGCTCCTTAGGCAGGGGTCTCTCTTCCGGTGGCTACACCTTC
CDR3: CASSSLGRGLSSGGYTF
V: TRBV11-2
D: .
J: TRBJ1-2
size: few

DNA: TGTGCCAGCAACCTCTTTCCGGGAGCGAATCAGCCCCAGCATTTT
CDR3: CASNLFPGANQPQHF
V: TRBV27
D: .
J: TRBJ1-5
size: .

DNA: TGTGCCAGCAGCGCCCCCCGGGGACAGGGTGAAGATACGCAGTATTTT
CDR3: CASSAPRGQGEDTQYF
V: TRBV7-9
D: TRBD1
J: TRBJ2-3
size: .

DNA: TGTGCCTGGAGTGTACTAGGGTTGGGCGAGCAGTACTTC
CDR3: CAWSVLGLGEQYF
V: TRBV30
D: .
J: TRBJ2-7
size: .

DNA: TGCGCCAGCAGTTATGTCCCCGGTGGCAATCAGCCCCAGCATTTT
CDR3: CASSYVPGGNQPQHF
V: TRBV10-2
D: .
J: TRBJ1-5
size: .

DNA: TGTGCCAGCAGCCGAGAGACAGGGGCTGATGGACAGCCCCAGCATTTT
CDR3: CASSRETGADGQPQHF
V: TRBV4-2
D: TRBD1
J: TRBJ1-5
size: .

DNA: TGTGCCAGCAGTGAACTAGCCTTCGCTGAGCAGTTCTTC
CDR3: CASSELAFAEQFF
V: TRBV2
D: .
J: TRBJ2-1
size: .

DNA: TGTGCCAGTAGTGCACAGCACTCTGGGGCCAACGTCCTGACTTTC
CDR3: CASSAQHSGANVLTF
V: TRBV19
D: .
J: TRBJ2-6
size: once

DNA: TGTGCCAGCAGTACACTAGCGGGAGGGGGCTACGAGCAGTACTTC
CDR3: CASSTLAGGGYEQYF
V: TRBV6-1
D: TRBD2
J: TRBJ2-7
size: .

DNA: TGTGCCAGCAGTTTTGGCGGTGCCTACAATGAGCAGTTCTTC
CDR3: CASSFGGAYNEQFF
V: TRBV28
D: .
J: TRBJ2-1
size: .

DNA: TGTGCCAGCAGTTATACTAGCAATCAGCCCCAGCATTTT
CDR3: CASSYTSNQPQHF
V: TRBV6-5
D: .
J: TRBJ1-5
size: .

DNA: TGTGCCAGCTCCGAGGTCGGGGGTCAGCCCCAGCATTTT
CDR3: CASSEVGGQPQHF
V: TRBV9
D: .
J: TRBJ1-5
size: .

DNA: TGTGCCAGCAGTCCCTTGAGAGGGAAAACGTCCGAAGCTTTCTTT
CDR3: CASSPLRGKTSEAFF
V: TRBV6-5
D: .
J: TRBJ1-1
size: .

DNA: TGTGCCAGCAGGACCCCACAGGGGAGAAGGAACGAGCAGTACTTC
CDR3: CASRTPQGRRNEQYF
V: TRBV28
D: TRBD1
J: TRBJ2-7
size: .

DNA: TGTGCCATCAGTGAGTCGGACGGCCGCTACGAGCAGTACTTC
CDR3: CAISESDGRYEQYF
V: TRBV10-3
D: .
J: TRBJ2-7
size: .

DNA: TGTGCCAGCAGCACTACATCGGGGGCGGGTCAGCCCCAGCATTTT
CDR3: CASSTTSGAGQPQHF
V: TRBV11-2
D: .
J: TRBJ1-5
size: .

DNA: TGTGCCAGCCGACCTAGCGGGAGCTCGAATACGCAGTATTTT
CDR3: CASRPSGSSNTQYF
V: TRBV27
D: TRBD2
J: TRBJ2-3
size: .

DNA: TGTGCCAGTAGTCCCAGGGGGACGCCGAACACTGAAGCTTTCTTT
CDR3: CASSPRGTPNTEAFF
V: TRBV19
D: TRBD1
J: TRBJ1-1
size: .